In its sample, the clone carrying this T cell receptor beta chain was seen a few times. Its cognate antigen is unknown. The CDR3 is 15 amino acids. V dropped 4 bases and J dropped 1; count of bases not matched to a gene: 3. From germline, CDR1 is SGHRS and CDR2 YFSETQ. MiXCR was run by TCRdb on the 5' RACE reads, yielding one entry per CDR3 protein. The table shows 500,000 to 700,000 distinct CDR3 sequences, with roughly 21% occurring only once. These data originate in a study of T cells after yellow fever vaccination. Whole-study findings and limits: Peaking on day 5 versus 15, the secondary response was faster but weaker. Bulk-population clonotypes that are abundant could appear as contaminants in FACS-sorted repertoires. It was a small share of clonotypes that appeared in both CD4 and CD8 compartments.

The chain links TRBV5-1 to TRBJ2-3; 10 bases match TRBD2. This sample comprised PBMCs, obtained 15 days after the yellow fever booster vaccination. The receptor's source is a man aged 25-40 years who received the YFV17D yellow fever vaccine. The CDR3 bases are TGCGCCAGCAGCAAAGGACTAGCGGGCACAGATACGCAGTATTTT. Protein product: CASSKGLAGTDTQYF. The variable domain in full, with the rest retrieved from reference TRBV5-1 and TRBJ2-3, is KAGVTQTPRYLIKTRGQQVTLSCSPISGHRSVSWYQQTPGQGLQFLFEYFSETQRNKGNFPGRFSGRQFSNSRSEMNVSTLELGDSALYLCASSKGLAGTDTQYFGPGTRLTVL.